This TCR beta chain was observed in a study of cytomegalovirus exposure and HLA in healthy donors (dated by TCRdb to the late 2010s). Describing the broader study: An earlier analysis of some 550 of the donors reported about 290 Gb of sequence data and some 120 million unique TCR beta sequences from 150 million to 200 million T cells. An early release that covered approximately 600 HLA-typed donors contained 250 to 350 gigabases of sequencing data and 65 million to 100 million unique TCR sequences. Of the approximately 370 genotyped donors, roughly 76% were placed in the genetic ancestry cluster associated with self-reported Caucasian donors. The aim of the study was to test whether cataloging public T cell receptors could identify signatures of past pathogen exposure. The T cell repertoires of 666 subjects were profiled by immunosequencing and related to cytomegalovirus serostatus. Along with the roughly 670-subject first cohort, a separate validation cohort of approximately 110 different subjects was used. To predict cytomegalovirus infection status, the study brought together high-throughput TCR immunosequencing, statistical association of individual TCRs with disease status, and machine learning. A later analysis re-examined previously published TCR beta repertoires from 610 or so donors and added high-resolution HLA genotyping to investigate patterns of TCR occurrence. Rather than using new phenotypic data, the later analysis identified candidate immune exposures from TCR beta sequences and from how often those sequences occurred across donors. An earlier analysis of 450 to 750 of the donors used high-throughput TCR beta sequencing to judge whether each TCR beta V gene segment behaved as functional or pseudogenic. Alongside the repertoire data, information on donor age, sex, ethnicity and CMV serostatus was compiled. In a later genetic analysis, genome-wide SNP genotypes for 398 of the 666 donors were used, and that subset was treated as a discovery cohort. Every discovery cohort repertoire had been produced on one sequencing platform. Class I and class II HLA loci were covered by the typing at four-digit resolution. The number of typed donors differed by locus: 629-630 for A, B, C, DRB1 and DQB1; approximately 540 for DQA1; some 590 for DPA1; and about 450 for DPB1. Four to six DR-DQ haplotypes were handled as single units for association and clustering, since linkage in the cohort was strong. On average, around 240,000 unique TCR beta nucleotide sequences were sequenced per donor among some 420 genotyped donors of the cohort, with roughly 18% of those sequences being non-productive.

Comment on this clone: No cognate antigen has been identified for it. No per-base quality is available; no much larger clone lies one base away.

The protocol used for the library was the immunoSEQ multiplex PCR assay. The multiplex PCR relied on a mix of 60 forward primers for TCR Vbeta segments and 13 reverse primers for TCR Jbeta segments. The CDR3 region of rearranged TCR beta genes was amplified from genomic DNA by a multiplex PCR assay. The Illumina HiSeq System was used to sequence the amplified TCR beta libraries as 87-base-pair reads. Turning to the authors' computational methods: In a later analysis, 80 million or so unique TCR beta chains were counted across the approximately 640 repertoires, and around 11 million of these chains were shared by at least two donors. Raw reads were error-corrected and collapsed into unique sequences by a nearest-neighbor algorithm in which closely related sequences were merged to remove PCR and sequencing errors. V, D and J gene segments were assigned by aligning CDR3 sequences to IMGT reference sequences. Each retained sequence needed at least a six-nucleotide match to both a V gene segment and a J gene segment. Rearrangements were classified as productive when the CDR3 lacked stop codons and remained in frame with V and J, and all other rearrangements were classified as non-productive. CDR3 was defined according to IMGT convention as the region running from the second conserved V-encoded cysteine to the conserved J-encoded phenylalanine. The earlier analysis of about 530 of the donors excluded any sequence lacking an unambiguous match to a single V gene segment. An earlier analysis of 500 to 600 of the donors classified V segments as functional when productive rearrangements were above 56.7% and as segregating when the standard deviation between donors was above 5%. To diagnose cytomegalovirus status from the catalog of TCR beta chain sequences, a statistical classification framework was built. In a later analysis, V and J genes were assigned by comparing TCR nucleotide sequences against IMGT/GENE-DB human TR gene sequences. The TCRdist pipeline was used in a later analysis to assign CDR3 sequences and most-parsimonious VDJ recombination scenarios. A later analysis defined each TCR beta chain by its CDR3 amino acid sequence plus V-gene family, and excluded reads lacking a unique V-gene family. To address suspected cross-contamination and a sequencing artifact, a later analysis removed 550 to 750 highly shared, low-generation-probability nucleotide sequences. For each public chain, a later analysis derived a clonal expansion index from normalized ranks of inferred template counts within each repertoire. Generation probabilities in a later analysis came from a VDJ recombination model fitted to out-of-frame rearrangements, and those results were checked against IGoR. Hypergeometric tests were used in a later analysis to score TCR-TCR, TCR-HLA and TCR-CMV co-occurrence, with a repertoire-size bias correction applied to the TCR pairs. To estimate false discovery rates, a later analysis permuted the HLA or CMV assignments 20 times. A later analysis grouped co-occurring TCRs with DBSCAN, adding TCRdist sequence similarity when clustering within HLA-allele-positive subsets. Co-occurrence clustering excluded repertoires with fewer than 30,000 or more than 120,000 public chains, plus five with anomalous nucleotide sharing. Drawn from immuneACCESS, this table holds only the in-frame rearrangements with V and J called that TCRdb kept. Clones are partly lost; checked studies trace under half to an unresolved V gene and leave the rest unexplained. From that table come the V and J calls and clone size; the DNA was used to work out D and trimming. This sample gives about 43,000 clones in total; around 64% of them show up just once. Roughly 8.9% of the sample is taken by the ten largest.

V is reduced by 1 base and J by 4 bases, leaving a spacing of 8 bases between them. The CDR3 has 14 amino acids, counting the end cysteine and phenylalanine. Only the CDR3 region is kept as DNA, spanning 42 bases read in frame from base 1. CDR1 and CDR2 were assigned from the germline V gene as MGHRA and YSYEKL. General study outcomes and caveats: In an earlier analysis of about 540 of the donors, most TCR beta V segments were observed in productive rearrangements about 87% or about 30% of the time, broadly matching IMGT annotations. Because HLA typing was unavailable for some donors at each locus, only the typed subset was used in association tests. A group of highly shared sequence variants was considered likely to be a technical artifact of the sequencing pipeline. Cytomegalovirus status was reported to be diagnosed by the classifier with high specificity and sensitivity in both the original and validation cohorts. A further reported finding was that TCR beta sequences accurately predicted the HLA-A and HLA-B alleles for most subjects in the first cohort. Linkage disequilibrium might explain the correlated functional status among segregating V segments, but an unknown experimental factor could not be excluded. Sequencing depth was assumed to be roughly uniform across donors in the presence/absence analyses, though that assumption may not hold. A few of the identified cytomegalovirus-associated TCR beta chains were confirmed in vitro to be specific for cytomegalovirus antigens. This cohort had only TCR beta chains sequenced, and the lack of alpha or paired-chain data limited which features could be detected. A later analysis found that TCR association rates varied across HLA loci, with DRB1 alleles showing the most associated TCRs and HLA-C alleles the fewest. In a later analysis, most CMV-associated TCR beta chains were found to appear HLA-restricted, with HLA associations seemingly driven largely by CMV exposure. Immune exposure information for the cohort was limited to CMV serostatus. Because the 87-base-pair reads could not distinguish some IMGT-functional V segments, including TRBV6-2 and TRBV6-3, those segments were excluded. A later genetic analysis associated a missense DCLRE1C variant with V-gene and J-gene trimming of TCR beta chains, and an independent cohort replicated the association. In a later genetic analysis, fewer N-insertions in productive TCRs were reported among donors in an Asian-associated ancestry cluster than the approximately 710-donor mean. In a later analysis, HLA-associated TCR beta chains showed more clonal expansion and lower generation probabilities than non-associated chains that were equally common. A total of 164 TCR beta chains were listed by the study as associated with cytomegalovirus. A later analysis reported that several top co-occurrence clusters appeared linked to parvovirus B19, influenza, CMV and Epstein-Barr virus. Most TCR sequences were seen in very few donors, while some public TCRs were found in many individuals. The earlier analysis of nearly 600 of the donors excluded fewer than 20 rarely observed V segments, including chromosome 9 orphons, because counts were too low. The authors suggested that the approach could potentially be extended to other disease states and immunological phenotypes. When HLA alleles, especially DR and DQ, strongly co-occurred, attributing TCR associations to individual alleles was difficult. A later analysis associated around 16,000 TCR beta sequences with specific HLA alleles at a false discovery rate of 0.05.

The cohort comprised some 730 healthy bone marrow donors. All cohort members were sampled while nominally healthy, although unrecorded immune exposures were likely present. CMV serostatus was positive for more than 250 and negative for about 50% of the roughly 700 cohort members, and was not recorded for this donor. Each donor provided a peripheral blood sample, and peripheral blood mononuclear cells were used for TCR beta sequencing. Genomic DNA extraction from the blood cell samples was performed with the Qiagen DNeasy Blood Extraction Kit. Recombination linked TRBV4-1 to TRBJ1-5; the D gene remains uncertain. This TCR came from a human donor in good health. The sample taken for sequencing was PBMCs. The CDR3 region: CASSQVTANQPQHF. The sequenced DNA: TGCGCCAGCAGCCAAGTTACAGCTAATCAGCCCCAGCATTTT.